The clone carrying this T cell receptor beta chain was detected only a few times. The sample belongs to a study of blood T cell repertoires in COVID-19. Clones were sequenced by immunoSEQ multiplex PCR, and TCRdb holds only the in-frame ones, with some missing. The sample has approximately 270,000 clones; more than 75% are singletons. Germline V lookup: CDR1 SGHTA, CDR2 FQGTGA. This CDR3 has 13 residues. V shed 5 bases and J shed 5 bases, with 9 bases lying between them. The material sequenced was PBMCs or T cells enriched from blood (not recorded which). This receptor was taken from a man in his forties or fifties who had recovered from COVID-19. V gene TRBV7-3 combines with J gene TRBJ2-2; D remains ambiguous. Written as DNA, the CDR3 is TGTGCCAGCAGCCGAAGCCGTACCGGGGAGCTGTTTTTT. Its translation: CASSRSRTGELFF.